This TCR beta chain was captured in a study of blood T cells in healthy people across ages. The study, taken as a whole, reports: It was found that TCR beta diversity correlated strongly with the percentage of naive T cells. Calculation of diversity from one million T cells yielded estimates considered to be underestimates.

Then a second PCR, running about 6 to 12 cycles, was carried out with a sample-barcoded 5' primer and a J-beta primer mix. TCRdb re-called the 5' RACE reads with MiXCR, one entry per CDR3 protein. Among about 1,500,000 distinct CDR3 sequences, roughly 30% were seen once, and the ten largest hold 7.7%. In each sample, at least 7 million PBMCs were isolated. Trimming shortened V by 0 bases and J by 5 bases, and 11 bases separated the two germline ends. CDR3 length: 15 amino acids. Germline V gene data show CDR1 as LGHDT and CDR2 as YNNKEL (reference sequence). Comments on this clonotype: The target antigen is unknown.

The V call is TRBV3-1, the J call TRBJ2-1; no clear D. Sequencing was performed on blood. This clonotype originated in a woman aged 30 to 39 in good health. CDR3 sequence: CASSQDSAADNEQFF. CDR3 DNA sequence: TGTGCCAGCAGCCAAGATTCGGCAGCCGACAATGAGCAGTTCTTC.